This T cell receptor (beta chain) came from a study of cytomegalovirus exposure and HLA in healthy donors. Overall study findings and caveats: Most TCRs appeared rarely, but some public TCRs recurred in many donors. The finding came from a later analysis; first-cohort TCR clusters tended to co-occur in the roughly 110 validation repertoires. A few CMV-associated chains proved CMV antigen-specific in vitro.

Sequencing used immunoSEQ multiplex PCR; TCRdb keeps in-frame clones, though not all of them. The sample lists more than 95,000 clones; about 82% were seen once. V was clipped by 0 bases and J by 3 bases, with 11 bases between them. Looked up from germline, CDR1 is LNHDA and CDR2 is SQIVND (reference sequence). There are 16 residues in the CDR3. This clone was recorded a few times. Its target is unknown. The donors were part of the validation cohort of 120 or so subjects. That cohort was separate from the first cohort, which comprised 500 to 850 subjects. This chain joins TRBV19 and TRBJ1-4, with a possible D match to TRBD1 (6 bases). This sequence originates from a man younger than 35 in good health and CMV-seronegative. The material sequenced was PBMCs. The CDR3 here is CASSIEWGQANEKLFF. DNA for the CDR3: TGTGCCAGTAGTATAGAGTGGGGGCAGGCTAATGAAAAACTGTTTTTT. The variable domain in full, completed from reference TRBV19 and TRBJ1-4, reads DGGITQSPKYLFRKEGQNVTLSCEQNLNHDAMYWYRQDPGQGLRLIYYSQIVNDFQKGDIAEGYSVSREKKESFPLTVTSAQKNPTAFYLCASSIEWGQANEKLFFGSGTQLSVL.